This T cell receptor beta chain was identified in a study of breast tumors, draining lymph nodes, adjacent tissues. TCRdb reprocessed the multiplex PCR reads with MiXCR, giving one entry per CDR3 protein. This table holds around 110,000 distinct CDR3 sequences, about 31% found once. This clonotype was seen repeatedly, ten times or more. Per germline, CDR1 ENHRY and CDR2 SYGVKD. This CDR3 is 13 amino acids long. V gave up 6 bases and J gave up 2 bases, with 11 bases separating them. The lymph nodes were axillary draining lymph nodes from breast cancer patients. The chain joins TRBV10-3 to TRBJ2-7, with D perhaps assigned TRBD1 or TRBD2 (6 bases each). The sequence derives from a female donor with breast cancer. Some clones in this sample may be carry-over from other donors' samples. Input material: axillary lymph node tissue. The chain's CDR3 is CAIRGGGTYEQYF. For the CDR3, the DNA is TGTGCCATCAGGGGGGGCGGGACCTACGAGCAGTACTTC.